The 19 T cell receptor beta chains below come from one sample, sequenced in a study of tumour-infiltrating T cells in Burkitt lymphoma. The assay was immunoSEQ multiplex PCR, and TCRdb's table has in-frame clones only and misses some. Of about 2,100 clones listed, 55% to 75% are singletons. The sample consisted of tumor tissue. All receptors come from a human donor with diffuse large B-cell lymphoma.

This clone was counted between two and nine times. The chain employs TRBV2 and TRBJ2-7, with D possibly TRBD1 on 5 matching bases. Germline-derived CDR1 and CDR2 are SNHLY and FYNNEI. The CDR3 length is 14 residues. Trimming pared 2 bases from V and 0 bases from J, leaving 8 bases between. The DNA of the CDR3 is TGTGCCAGCAGTGAAAGGGGTAGCTCCTACGAGCAGTACTTC. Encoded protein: CASSERGSSYEQYF.

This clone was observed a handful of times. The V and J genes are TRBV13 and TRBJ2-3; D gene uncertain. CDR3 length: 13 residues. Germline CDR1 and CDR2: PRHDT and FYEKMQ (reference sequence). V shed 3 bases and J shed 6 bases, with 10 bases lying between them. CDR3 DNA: TGTGCCAGCAGCTTCCCCGACACGGATACGCAGTATTTT. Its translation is CASSFPDTDTQYF. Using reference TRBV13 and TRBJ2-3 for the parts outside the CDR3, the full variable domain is AAGVIQSPRHLIKEKRETATLKCYPIPRHDTVYWYQQGPGQDPQFLISFYEKMQSDKGSIPDRFSAQQFSDYHSELNMSSLELGDSALYFCASSFPDTDTQYFGPGTRLTVL.

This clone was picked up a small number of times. The CDR3 coding sequence is TGCAGCGTTGAAGTTCCAGGGGAGACCCAGTACTTC. Translation: CSVEVPGETQYF. The chain recombines TRBV29-1 with TRBJ2-5, with a possible D match to TRBD1 (5 bases). This CDR3 contains 12 residues. V dropped 1 base and J dropped 5 bases, with 8 bases sitting between them. The germline gives CDR1 SQVTM, CDR2 ANQGSEA.

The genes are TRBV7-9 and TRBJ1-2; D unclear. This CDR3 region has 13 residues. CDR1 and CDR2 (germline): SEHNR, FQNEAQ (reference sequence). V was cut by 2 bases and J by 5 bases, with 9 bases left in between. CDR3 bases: TGTGCCAGCAGCTTATCCGTGGATTATGGCTACACCTTC. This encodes CASSLSVDYGYTF.

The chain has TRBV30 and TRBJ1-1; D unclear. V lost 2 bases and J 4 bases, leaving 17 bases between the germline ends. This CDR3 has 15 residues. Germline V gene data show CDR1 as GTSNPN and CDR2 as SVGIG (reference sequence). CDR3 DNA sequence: TGTGCCTGGAGTAAGTTTATGGCTTGGGGCACTGAAGCTTTCTTT. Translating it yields CAWSKFMAWGTEAFF.

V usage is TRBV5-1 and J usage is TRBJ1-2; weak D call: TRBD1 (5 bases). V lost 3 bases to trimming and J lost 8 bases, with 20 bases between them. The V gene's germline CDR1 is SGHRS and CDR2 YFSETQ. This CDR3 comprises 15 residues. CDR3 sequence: CASSSGSEGPLGYTF. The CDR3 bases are TGCGCCAGCAGCTCTGGGTCGGAGGGGCCTCTGGGCTACACCTTC.

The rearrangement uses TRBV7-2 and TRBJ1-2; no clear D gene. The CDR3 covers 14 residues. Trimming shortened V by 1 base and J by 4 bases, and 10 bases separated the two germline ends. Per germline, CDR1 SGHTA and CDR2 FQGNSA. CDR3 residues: CASSLVSASYGYTF. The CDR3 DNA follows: TGTGCCAGCAGCTTAGTCTCCGCCTCCTATGGCTACACCTTC. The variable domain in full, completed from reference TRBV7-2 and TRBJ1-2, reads GAGVSQSPSNKVTEKGKDVELRCDPISGHTALYWYRQSLGQGLEFLIYFQGNSAPDKSGLPSDRFSAERTGGSVSTLTIQRTQQEDSAVYLCASSLVSASYGYTFGSGTRLTVV.

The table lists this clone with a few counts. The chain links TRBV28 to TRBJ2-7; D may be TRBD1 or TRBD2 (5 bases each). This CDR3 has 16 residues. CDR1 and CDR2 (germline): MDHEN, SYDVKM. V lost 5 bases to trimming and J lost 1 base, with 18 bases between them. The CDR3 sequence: CASSPPGTAVSYEQYF. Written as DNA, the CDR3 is TGTGCCAGCAGTCCACCCGGGACGGCGGTTTCCTACGAGCAGTACTTC.

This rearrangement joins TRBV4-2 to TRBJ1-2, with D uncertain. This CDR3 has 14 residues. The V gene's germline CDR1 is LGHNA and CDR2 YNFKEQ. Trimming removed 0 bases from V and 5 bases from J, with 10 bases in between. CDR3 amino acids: CASSQEGGEYGYTF. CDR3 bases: TGTGCCAGCAGCCAAGAAGGTGGAGAATATGGCTACACCTTC.

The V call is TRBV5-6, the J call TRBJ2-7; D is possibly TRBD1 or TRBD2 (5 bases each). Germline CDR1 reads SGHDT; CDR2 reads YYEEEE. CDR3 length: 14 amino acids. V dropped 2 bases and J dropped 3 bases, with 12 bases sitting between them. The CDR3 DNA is TGTGCCAGCAGCTTATCAGGGAGTCACTACGAGCAGTACTTC. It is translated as CASSLSGSHYEQYF.

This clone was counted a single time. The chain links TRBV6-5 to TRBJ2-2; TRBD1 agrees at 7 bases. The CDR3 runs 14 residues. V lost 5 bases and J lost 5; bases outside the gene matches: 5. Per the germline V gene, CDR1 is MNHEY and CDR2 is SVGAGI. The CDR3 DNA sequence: TGTGCCAGCAGTATAACGACAGGGACCGGGGAGCTGTTTTTT. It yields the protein CASSITTGTGELFF.

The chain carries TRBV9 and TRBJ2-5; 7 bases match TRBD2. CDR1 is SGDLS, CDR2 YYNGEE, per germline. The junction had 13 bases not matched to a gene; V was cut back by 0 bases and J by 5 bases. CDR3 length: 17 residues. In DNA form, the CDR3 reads TGTGCCAGCAGCGTAGGGGAGGGAGGTTGGGGTGGGGAGACCCAGTACTTC. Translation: CASSVGEGGWGGETQYF.

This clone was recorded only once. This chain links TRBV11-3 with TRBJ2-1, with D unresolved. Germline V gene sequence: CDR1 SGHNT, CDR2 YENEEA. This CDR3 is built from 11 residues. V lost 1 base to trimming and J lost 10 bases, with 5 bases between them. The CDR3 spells CASSLGGEQFF. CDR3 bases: TGTGCCAGCAGCTTAGGTGGGGAGCAGTTCTTC.

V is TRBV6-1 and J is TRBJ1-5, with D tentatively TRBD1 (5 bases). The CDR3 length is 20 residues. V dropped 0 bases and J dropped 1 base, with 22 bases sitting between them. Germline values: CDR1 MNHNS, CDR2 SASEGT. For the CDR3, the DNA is TGTGCCAGCAGTGAAGCTCTCGGTGGACGGGGGAGTAGCAGCAATCAGCCCCAGCATTTT. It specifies CASSEALGGRGSSSNQPQHF.

CDR3 in amino acids: CASARGGQETQYF. The CDR3 bases are TGTGCCAGTGCCCGGGGAGGGCAAGAGACCCAGTACTTC. The gene calls are TRBV19 and TRBJ2-5; 7 bases map to TRBD2. V lost 8 bases and J lost 2; bases outside the gene matches: 5. The CDR3 loop spans 13 amino acids. Germline V gene sequence: CDR1 LNHDA, CDR2 SQIVND (reference sequence).

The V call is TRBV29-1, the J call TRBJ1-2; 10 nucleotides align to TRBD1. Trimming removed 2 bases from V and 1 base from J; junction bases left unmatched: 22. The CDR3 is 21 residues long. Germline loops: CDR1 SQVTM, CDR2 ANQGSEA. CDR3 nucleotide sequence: TGCAGCGTTGAAAGGTCAGGACAGGGGGATCGGACGCTCGCAGATAACTATGGCTACACCTTC. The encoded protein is CSVERSGQGDRTLADNYGYTF.

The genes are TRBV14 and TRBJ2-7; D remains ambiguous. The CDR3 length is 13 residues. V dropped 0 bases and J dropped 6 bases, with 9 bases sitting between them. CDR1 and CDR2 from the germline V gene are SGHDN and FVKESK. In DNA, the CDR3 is TGTGCCAGCAGCCAAGATCCAGCACCCGAGCAGTACTTC. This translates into CASSQDPAPEQYF.

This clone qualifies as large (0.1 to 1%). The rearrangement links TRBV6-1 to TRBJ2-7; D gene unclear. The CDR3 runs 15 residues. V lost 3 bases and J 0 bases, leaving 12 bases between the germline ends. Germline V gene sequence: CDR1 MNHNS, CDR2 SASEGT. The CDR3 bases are TGTGCCAGCAGTGATAACGTTCTGGGCTCCTACGAGCAGTACTTC. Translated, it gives CASSDNVLGSYEQYF.

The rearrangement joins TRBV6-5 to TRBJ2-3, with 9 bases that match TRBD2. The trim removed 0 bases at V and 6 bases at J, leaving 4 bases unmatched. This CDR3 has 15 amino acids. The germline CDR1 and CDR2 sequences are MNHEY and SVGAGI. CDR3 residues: CASSYSAGGLDTQYF. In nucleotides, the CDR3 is TGTGCCAGCAGTTACTCGGCGGGAGGGTTGGATACGCAGTATTTT.